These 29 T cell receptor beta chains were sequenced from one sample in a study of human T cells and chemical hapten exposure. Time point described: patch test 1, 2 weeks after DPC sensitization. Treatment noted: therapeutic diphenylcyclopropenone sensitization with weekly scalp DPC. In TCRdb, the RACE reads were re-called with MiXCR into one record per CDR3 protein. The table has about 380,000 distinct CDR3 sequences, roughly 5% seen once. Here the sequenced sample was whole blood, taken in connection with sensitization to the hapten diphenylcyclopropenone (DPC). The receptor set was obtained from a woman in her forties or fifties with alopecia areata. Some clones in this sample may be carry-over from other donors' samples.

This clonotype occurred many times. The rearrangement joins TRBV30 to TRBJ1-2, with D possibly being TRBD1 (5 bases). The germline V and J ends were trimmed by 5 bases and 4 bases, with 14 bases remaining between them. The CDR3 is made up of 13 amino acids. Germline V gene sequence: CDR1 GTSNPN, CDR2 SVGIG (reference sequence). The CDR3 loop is CAWGTGGGYGYTF. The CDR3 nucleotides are TGTGCCTGGGGGACCGGGGGTGGCTATGGCTACACCTTC.

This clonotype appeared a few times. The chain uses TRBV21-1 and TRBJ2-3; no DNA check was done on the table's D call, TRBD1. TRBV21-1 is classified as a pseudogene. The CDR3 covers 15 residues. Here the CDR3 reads CASTKWGGCTDTQYF. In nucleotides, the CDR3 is TGTGCCAGCACCAAGTGGGGGGGCTGCACAGATACGCAGTATTTT.

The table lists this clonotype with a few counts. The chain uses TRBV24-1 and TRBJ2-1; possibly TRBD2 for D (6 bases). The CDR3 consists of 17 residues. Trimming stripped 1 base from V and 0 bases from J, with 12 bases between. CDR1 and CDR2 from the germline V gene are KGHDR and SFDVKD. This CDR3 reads CATSDFTSPSSYNEQFF. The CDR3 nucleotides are TGTGCCACCAGTGATTTTACTAGCCCTAGCTCCTACAATGAGCAGTTCTTC.

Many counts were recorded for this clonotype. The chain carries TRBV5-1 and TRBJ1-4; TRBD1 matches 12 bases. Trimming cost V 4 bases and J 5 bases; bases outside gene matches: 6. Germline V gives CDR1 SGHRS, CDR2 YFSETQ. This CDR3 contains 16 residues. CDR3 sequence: CASSVGQGARNEKLFF. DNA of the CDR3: TGCGCCAGCAGCGTGGGACAGGGGGCGAGGAATGAAAAACTGTTTTTT.

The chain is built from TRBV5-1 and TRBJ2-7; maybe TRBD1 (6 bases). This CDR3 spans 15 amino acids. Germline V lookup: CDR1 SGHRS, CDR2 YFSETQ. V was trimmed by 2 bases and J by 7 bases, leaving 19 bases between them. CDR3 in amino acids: CASSFNRVIGQEQYF. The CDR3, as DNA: TGCGCCAGCAGCTTTAACAGGGTTATTGGGCAAGAGCAGTACTTC.

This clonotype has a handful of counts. The CDR3 loop is CASSSGRTRYEQYF. The CDR3 DNA is TGTGCCAGCAGTTCGGGACGCACACGCTACGAGCAGTACTTC. V is TRBV28 and J is TRBJ2-7; D might be TRBD1 or TRBD2, each matching 5 bases. In germline, CDR1 is MDHEN, CDR2 SYDVKM. CDR3 length: 14 residues. Trimming stripped 4 bases from V and 3 bases from J, with 13 bases between. The whole variable domain, filled in from reference TRBV28 and TRBJ2-7, reads DVKVTQSSRYLVKRTGEKVFLECVQDMDHENMFWYRQDPGLGLRLIYFSYDVKMKEKGDIPEGYSVSREKKERFSLILESASTNQTSMYLCASSSGRTRYEQYFGPGTRLTVT.

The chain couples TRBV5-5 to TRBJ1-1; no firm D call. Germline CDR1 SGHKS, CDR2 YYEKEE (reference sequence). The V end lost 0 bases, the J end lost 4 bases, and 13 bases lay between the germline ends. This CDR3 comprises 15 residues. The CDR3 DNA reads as TGTGCCAGCAGCTTGGCCAGGAAGGTGCTCACTGAAGCTTTCTTT. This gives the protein CASSLARKVLTEAFF.

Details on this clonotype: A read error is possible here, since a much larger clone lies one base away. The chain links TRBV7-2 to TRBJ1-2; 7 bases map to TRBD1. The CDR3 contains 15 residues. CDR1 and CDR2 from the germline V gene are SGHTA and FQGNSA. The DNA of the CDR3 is TGTGCCAGCAGCTTAACAGGGGAGGGCTCAGGTGGCTTCACCTTC. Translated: CASSLTGEGSGGFTF.

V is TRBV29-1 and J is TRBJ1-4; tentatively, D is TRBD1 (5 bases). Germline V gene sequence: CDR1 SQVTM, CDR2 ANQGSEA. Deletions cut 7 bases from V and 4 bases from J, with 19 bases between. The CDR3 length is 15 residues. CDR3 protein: CSARDDRQGNEKLFF. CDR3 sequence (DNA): TGCAGCGCCCGGGACGATCGCCAGGGTAATGAAAAACTGTTTTTT. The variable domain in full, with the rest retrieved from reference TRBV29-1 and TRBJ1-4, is SAVISQKPSRDICQRGTSLTIQCQVDSQVTMMFWYRQQPGQSLTLIATANQGSEATYESGFVIDKFPISRPNLTFSTLTVSNMSPEDSSIYLCSARDDRQGNEKLFFGSGTQLSVL.

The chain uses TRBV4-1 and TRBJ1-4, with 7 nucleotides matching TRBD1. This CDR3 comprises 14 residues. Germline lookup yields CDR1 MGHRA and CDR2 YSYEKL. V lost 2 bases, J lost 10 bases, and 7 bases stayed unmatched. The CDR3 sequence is CASSQRQGGGKLFF. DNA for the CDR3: TGCGCCAGCAGCCAAAGACAGGGAGGGGGAAAACTGTTTTTT.

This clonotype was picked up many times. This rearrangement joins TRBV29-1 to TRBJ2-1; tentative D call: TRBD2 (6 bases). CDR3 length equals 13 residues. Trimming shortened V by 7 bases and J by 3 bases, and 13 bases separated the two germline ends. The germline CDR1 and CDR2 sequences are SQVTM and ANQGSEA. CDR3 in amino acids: CSASGRRYNEQFF. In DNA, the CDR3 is TGCAGCGCGAGCGGGCGCCGCTACAATGAGCAGTTCTTC.

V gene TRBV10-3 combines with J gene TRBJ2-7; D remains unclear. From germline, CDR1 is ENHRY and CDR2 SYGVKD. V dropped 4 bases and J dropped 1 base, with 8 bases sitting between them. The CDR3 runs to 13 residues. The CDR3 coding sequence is TGTGCCATCAGTGGGCCGAGTTCCTACGAGCAGTACTTC. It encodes CAISGPSSYEQYF.

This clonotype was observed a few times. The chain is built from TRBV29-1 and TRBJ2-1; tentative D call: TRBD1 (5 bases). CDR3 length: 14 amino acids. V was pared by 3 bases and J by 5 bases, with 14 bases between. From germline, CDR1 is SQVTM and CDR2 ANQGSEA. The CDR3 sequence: CSVDLLGVNNEQFF. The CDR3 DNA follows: TGCAGCGTTGATCTTTTAGGGGTAAACAATGAGCAGTTCTTC.

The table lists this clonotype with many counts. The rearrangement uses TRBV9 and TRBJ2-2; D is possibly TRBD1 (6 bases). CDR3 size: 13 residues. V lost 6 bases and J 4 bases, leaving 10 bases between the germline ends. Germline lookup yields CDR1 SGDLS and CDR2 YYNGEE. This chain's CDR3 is CASNGGLTGELFF. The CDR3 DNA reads TGTGCCAGCAATGGGGGCCTCACCGGGGAGCTGTTTTTT.

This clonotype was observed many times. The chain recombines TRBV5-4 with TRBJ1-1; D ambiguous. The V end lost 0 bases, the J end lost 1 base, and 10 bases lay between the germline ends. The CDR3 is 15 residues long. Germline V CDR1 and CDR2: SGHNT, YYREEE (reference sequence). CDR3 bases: TGTGCCAGCAGCTTGGGTCCCGGTGAGAACACTGAAGCTTTCTTT. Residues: CASSLGPGENTEAFF. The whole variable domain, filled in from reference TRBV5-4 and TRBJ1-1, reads ETGVTQSPTHLIKTRGQQVTLRCSSQSGHNTVSWYQQALGQGPQFIFQYYREEENGRGNFPPRFSGLQFPNYSSELNVNALELDDSALYLCASSLGPGENTEAFFGQGTRLTVV.

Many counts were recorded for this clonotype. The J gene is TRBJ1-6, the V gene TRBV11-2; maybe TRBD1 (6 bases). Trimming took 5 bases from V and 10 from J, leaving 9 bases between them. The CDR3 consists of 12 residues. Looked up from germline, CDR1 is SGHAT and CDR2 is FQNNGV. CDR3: CASSTGSSPLHF. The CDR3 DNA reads TGTGCCAGCAGCACAGGGTCCTCACCCCTCCACTTT. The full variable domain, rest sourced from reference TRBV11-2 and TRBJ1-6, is EAGVAQSPRYKIIEKRQSVAFWCNPISGHATLYWYQQILGQGPKLLIQFQNNGVVDDSQLPKDRFSAERLKGVDSTLKIQPAKLEDSAVYLCASSTGSSPLHFGNGTRLTVT.

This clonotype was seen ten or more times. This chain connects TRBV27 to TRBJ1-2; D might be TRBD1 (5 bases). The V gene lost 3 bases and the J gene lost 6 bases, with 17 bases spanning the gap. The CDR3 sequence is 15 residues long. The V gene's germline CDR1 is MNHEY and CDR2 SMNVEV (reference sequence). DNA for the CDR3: TGTGCCAGCAGTTTTCTTGACAGTCCGGTCGATGGCTACACCTTC. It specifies CASSFLDSPVDGYTF.

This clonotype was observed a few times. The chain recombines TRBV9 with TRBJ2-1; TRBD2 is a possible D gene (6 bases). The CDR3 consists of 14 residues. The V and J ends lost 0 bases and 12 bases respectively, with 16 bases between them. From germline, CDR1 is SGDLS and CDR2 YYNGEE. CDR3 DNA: TGTGCCAGCAGCGTAGAAACAAGCGGGTACCGGCAGTTCTTC. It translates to CASSVETSGYRQFF.

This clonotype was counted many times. CDR3 nucleotide sequence: TGTGCCAGCAGGGATCTAGCGGGTGAGCAGTTCTTC. It yields the protein CASRDLAGEQFF. The V and J genes are TRBV6-2 or TRBV6-3 and TRBJ2-1; 8 bases are shared with TRBD2. Germline CDR1 MNHEY, CDR2 SVGEGT. This CDR3 comprises 12 residues. V lost 6 bases, J lost 9 bases, and 4 bases stayed unmatched.

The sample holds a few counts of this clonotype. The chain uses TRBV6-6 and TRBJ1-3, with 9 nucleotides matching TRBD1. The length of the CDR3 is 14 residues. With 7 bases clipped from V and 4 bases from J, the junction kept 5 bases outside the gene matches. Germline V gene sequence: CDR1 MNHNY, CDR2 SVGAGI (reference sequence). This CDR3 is CASTSGTGGNTIYF. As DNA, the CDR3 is TGTGCCAGCACATCGGGGACAGGGGGAAACACCATATATTTT.

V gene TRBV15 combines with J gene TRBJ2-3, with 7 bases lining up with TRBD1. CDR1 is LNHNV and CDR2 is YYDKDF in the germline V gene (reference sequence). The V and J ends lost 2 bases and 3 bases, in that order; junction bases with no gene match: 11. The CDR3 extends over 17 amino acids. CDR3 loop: CATSRPPTGYETDTQYF. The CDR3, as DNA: TGTGCCACCAGCAGACCACCGACAGGGTACGAAACAGATACGCAGTATTTT.

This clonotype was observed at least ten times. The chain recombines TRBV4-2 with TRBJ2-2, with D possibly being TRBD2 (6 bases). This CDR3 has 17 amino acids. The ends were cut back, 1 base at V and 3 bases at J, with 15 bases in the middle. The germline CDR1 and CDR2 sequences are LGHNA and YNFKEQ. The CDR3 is CASSQGLGLTYTGELFF. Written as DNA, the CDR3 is TGTGCCAGCAGCCAAGGTCTTGGACTAACATACACCGGGGAGCTGTTTTTT.

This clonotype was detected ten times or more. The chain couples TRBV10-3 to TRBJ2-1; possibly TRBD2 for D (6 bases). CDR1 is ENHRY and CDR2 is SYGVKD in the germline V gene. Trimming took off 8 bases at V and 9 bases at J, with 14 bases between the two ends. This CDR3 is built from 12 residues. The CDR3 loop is CAISEGDSEQFF. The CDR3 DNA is TGTGCCATCTCCGAAGGGGACTCTGAGCAGTTCTTC.

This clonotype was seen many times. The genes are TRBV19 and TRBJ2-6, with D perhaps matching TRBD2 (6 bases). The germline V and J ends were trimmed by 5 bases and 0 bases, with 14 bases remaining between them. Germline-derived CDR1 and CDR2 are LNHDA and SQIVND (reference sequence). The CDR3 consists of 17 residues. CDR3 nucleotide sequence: TGTGCCAGTAGTTCCAAGGGACTCTTCTCTGGGGCCAACGTCCTGACTTTC. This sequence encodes CASSSKGLFSGANVLTF.

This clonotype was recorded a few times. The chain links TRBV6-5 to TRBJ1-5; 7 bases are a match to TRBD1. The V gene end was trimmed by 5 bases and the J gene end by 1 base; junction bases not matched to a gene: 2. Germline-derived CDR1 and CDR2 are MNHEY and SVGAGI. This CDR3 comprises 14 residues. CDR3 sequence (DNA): TGTGCCAGCAGTAAGACAGGGAGCAATCAGCCCCAGCATTTT. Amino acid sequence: CASSKTGSNQPQHF.

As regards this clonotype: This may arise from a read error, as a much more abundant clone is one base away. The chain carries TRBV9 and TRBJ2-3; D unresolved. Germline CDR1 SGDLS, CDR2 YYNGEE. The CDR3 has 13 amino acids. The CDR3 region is CASSSSGSDTQCF. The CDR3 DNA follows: TGTGCCAGCAGCTCAAGTGGGTCAGATACGCAGTGTTTT. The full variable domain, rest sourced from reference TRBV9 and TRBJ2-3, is DSGVTQTPKHLITATGQRVTLRCSPRSGDLSVYWYQQSLDQGLQFLIQYYNGEERAKGNILERFSAQQFPDLHSELNLSSLELGDSALYFCASSSSGSDTQCFGPGTRLTVL.

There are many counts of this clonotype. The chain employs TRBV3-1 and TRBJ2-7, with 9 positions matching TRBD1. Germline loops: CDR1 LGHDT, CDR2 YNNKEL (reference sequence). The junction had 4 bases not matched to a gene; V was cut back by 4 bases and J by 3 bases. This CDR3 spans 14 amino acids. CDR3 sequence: CASSPTGGVYEQYF. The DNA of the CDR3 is TGTGCCAGCAGCCCGACAGGGGGTGTCTACGAGCAGTACTTC.

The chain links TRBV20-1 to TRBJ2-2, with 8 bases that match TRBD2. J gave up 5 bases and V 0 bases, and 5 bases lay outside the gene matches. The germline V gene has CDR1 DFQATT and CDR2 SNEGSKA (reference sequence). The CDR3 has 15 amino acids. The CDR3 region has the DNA TGCAGTGCTAGAGATACGGGAGGGAGGACCGGGGAGCTGTTTTTT. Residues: CSARDTGGRTGELFF.

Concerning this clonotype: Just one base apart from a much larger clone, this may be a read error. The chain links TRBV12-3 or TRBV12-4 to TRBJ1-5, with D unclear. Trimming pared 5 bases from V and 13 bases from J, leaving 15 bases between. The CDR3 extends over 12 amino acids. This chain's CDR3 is CASSLKEESQHF. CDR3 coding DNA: TGTGCCAGCAGTCTCAAGGAGGAGTCACAGCATTTT.